The sample holds one count of the clone carrying this TCR beta chain. The antigen remains unidentified. These data come from a study of T-cell memory formation after mild COVID-19. Study-wide results and caveats: From day 15 to 85, contracting clones were balanced between CD4 and CD8, whereas later expanders leaned toward CD4+.

TCRdb recomputed calls from the 5' RACE reads with MiXCR, one row per CDR3 protein. The table shows roughly 190,000 distinct CDR3 sequences, with under 12% occurring only once. With V trimmed by 5 bases and J by 4 bases, 6 bases remained unmatched. The CDR3 consists of 16 residues. Per the germline V gene, CDR1 is SGHVS and CDR2 is FQNEAQ. The rearrangement uses TRBV7-8 and TRBJ2-5, with 14 nucleotides matching TRBD2. What was sequenced was PBMCs or a T cell subset sorted from them (not recorded which). The TCR was taken from a man younger than 35 who had mild COVID-19 (a few samples of this study predate the infection). Cell type and time point are not known. The CDR3 region has the DNA TGTGCCAGCAGCCCGGGACTAGCGGGGGCCGGAGAGACCCAGTACTTC. Translated, it gives CASSPGLAGAGETQYF.